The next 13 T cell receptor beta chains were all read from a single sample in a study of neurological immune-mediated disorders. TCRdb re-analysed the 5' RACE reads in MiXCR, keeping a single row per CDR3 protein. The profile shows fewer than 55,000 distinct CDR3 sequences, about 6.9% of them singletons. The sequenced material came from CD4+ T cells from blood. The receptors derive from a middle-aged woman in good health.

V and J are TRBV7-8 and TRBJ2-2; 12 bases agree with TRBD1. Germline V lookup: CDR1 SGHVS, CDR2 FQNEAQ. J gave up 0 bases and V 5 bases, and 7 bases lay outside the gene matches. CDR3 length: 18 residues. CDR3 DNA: TGTGCCAGCAGCAGAGTCGGGACAGGGGGCGCGAACACCGGGGAGCTGTTTTTT. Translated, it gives CASSRVGTGGANTGELFF.

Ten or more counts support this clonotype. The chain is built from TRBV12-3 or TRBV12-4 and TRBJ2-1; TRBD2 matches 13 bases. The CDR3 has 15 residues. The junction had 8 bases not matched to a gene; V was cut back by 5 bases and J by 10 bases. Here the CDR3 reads CASSPPGLAGLEQFF. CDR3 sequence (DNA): TGTGCCAGCAGTCCGCCGGGACTAGCGGGATTGGAGCAGTTCTTC.

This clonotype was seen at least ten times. In DNA form, the CDR3 reads TGTGCCAGCAGCTTAAGAGTACAGGGATATTTCAATGAGCAGTTCTTC. Translating it yields CASSLRVQGYFNEQFF. The J gene is TRBJ2-1, the V gene TRBV7-2, with a possible D match to TRBD1 (6 bases). Trimming took off 2 bases at V and 6 bases at J, with 17 bases between the two ends. The CDR3 spans 16 residues. Germline CDR1 SGHTA, CDR2 FQGNSA. The variable domain in full, with the rest retrieved from reference TRBV7-2 and TRBJ2-1, is GAGVSQSPSNKVTEKGKDVELRCDPISGHTALYWYRQSLGQGLEFLIYFQGNSAPDKSGLPSDRFSAERTGGSVSTLTIQRTQQEDSAVYLCASSLRVQGYFNEQFFGPGTRLTVL.

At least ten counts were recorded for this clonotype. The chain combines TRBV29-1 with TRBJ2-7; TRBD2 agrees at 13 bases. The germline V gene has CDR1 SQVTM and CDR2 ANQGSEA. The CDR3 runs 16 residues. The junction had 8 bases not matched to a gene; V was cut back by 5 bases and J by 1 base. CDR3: CSVSGLAGVGSYEQYF. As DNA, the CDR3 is TGCAGCGTTTCTGGACTAGCGGGAGTAGGATCCTACGAGCAGTACTTC.

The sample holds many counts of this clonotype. The CDR3 bases are TGTGCCAGCAGCCAAGGCACTAGCGGGATATACGAGCAGTACTTC. Translation gives CASSQGTSGIYEQYF. The chain links TRBV4-2 to TRBJ2-7; 10 bases line up with TRBD2. J gave up 4 bases and V 1 base, and 4 bases lay outside the gene matches. Germline V gene data show CDR1 as LGHNA and CDR2 as YNFKEQ. The CDR3 runs to 15 residues.

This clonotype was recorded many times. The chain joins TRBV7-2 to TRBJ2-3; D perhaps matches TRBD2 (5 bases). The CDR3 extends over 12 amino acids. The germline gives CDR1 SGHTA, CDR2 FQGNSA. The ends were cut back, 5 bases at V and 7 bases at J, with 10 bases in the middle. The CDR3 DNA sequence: TGTGCCAGCAGCCTGGACTCTTATACGCAGTATTTT. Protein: CASSLDSYTQYF.

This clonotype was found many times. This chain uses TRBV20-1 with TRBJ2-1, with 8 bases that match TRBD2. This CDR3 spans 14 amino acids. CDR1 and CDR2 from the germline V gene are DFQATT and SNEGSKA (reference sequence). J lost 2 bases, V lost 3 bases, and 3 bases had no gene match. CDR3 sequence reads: CSARVAGTYNEQFF. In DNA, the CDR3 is TGCAGTGCTAGGGTAGCGGGAACCTACAATGAGCAGTTCTTC.

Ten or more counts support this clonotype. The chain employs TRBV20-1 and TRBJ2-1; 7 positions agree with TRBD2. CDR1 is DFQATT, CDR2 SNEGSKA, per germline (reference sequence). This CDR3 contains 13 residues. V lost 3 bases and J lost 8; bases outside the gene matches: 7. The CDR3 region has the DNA TGCAGTGCTAGCCGACTAGCAGGGTATGAGCAGTTCTTC. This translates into CSASRLAGYEQFF.

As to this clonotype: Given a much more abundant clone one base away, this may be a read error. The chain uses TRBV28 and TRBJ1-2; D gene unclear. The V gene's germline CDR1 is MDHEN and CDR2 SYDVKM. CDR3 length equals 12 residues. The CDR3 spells CASSLTEHGYNF. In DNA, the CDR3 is TGTGCCAGCAGTTTAACGGAACATGGCTACAACTTC.

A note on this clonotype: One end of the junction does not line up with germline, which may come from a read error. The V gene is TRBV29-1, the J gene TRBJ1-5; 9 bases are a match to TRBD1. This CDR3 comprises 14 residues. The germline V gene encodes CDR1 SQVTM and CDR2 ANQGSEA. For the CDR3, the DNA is TGCAGCATAAAGACTGACAGGGGGGATCAGCCCCAACATTTT. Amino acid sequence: CSIKTDRGDQPQHF.

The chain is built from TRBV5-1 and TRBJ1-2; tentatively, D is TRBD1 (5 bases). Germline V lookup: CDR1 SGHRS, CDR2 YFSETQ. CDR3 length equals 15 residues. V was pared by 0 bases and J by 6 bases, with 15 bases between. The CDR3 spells CASSLEGRPRDGYTF. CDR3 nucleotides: TGCGCCAGCAGCTTGGAGGGACGCCCTAGGGATGGCTACACCTTC.

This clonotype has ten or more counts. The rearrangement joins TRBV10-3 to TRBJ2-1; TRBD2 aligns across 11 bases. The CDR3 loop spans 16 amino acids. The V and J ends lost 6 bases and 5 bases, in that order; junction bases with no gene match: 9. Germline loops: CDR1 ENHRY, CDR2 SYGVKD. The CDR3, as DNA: TGTGCCATCAGCACCCCTGGGACTAGCGGCAACAATGAGCAGTTCTTC. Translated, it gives CAISTPGTSGNNEQFF.

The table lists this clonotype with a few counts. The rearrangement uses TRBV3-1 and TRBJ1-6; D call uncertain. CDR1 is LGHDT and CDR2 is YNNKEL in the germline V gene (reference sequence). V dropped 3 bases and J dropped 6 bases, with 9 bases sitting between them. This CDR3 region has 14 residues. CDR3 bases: TGTGCCAGCAGCCAGGAGGGAGGTAATTCACCCCTCCACTTT. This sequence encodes CASSQEGGNSPLHF.